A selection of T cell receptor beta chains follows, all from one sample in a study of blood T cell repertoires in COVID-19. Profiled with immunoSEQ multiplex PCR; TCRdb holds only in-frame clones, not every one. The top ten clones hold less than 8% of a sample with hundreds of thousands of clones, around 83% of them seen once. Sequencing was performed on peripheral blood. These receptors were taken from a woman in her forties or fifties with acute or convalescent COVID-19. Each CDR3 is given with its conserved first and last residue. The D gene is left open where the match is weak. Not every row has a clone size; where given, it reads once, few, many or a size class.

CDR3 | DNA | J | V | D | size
CASSTGQGNYNEQFF | TGTGCCAGTAGTACGGGACAGGGAAACTACAATGAGCAGTTCTTC | TRBJ2-1 | TRBV19 | TRBD1 | .
CASSSPQGLTEAFF | TGTGCCAGCAGCTCGCCCCAGGGCCTCACTGAAGCTTTCTTT | TRBJ1-1 | TRBV5-4 | . | .
CASSLVREAEAFF | TGTGCCAGCAGTTTAGTCAGGGAGGCTGAAGCTTTCTTT | TRBJ1-1 | TRBV12-3/TRBV12-4 | . | .
CASKGAHNSPLHF | TGTGCCAGCAAAGGGGCGCATAATTCACCCCTCCACTTT | TRBJ1-6 | TRBV2 | . | .
CASSPSGLVEQYF | TGTGCCAGCAGCCCCAGCGGGTTGGTCGAGCAGTACTTC | TRBJ2-7 | TRBV3-1/TRBV3-2 | . | .
CASSLGGRTEAFF | TGTGCCAGCAGTTTAGGAGGAAGGACTGAAGCTTTCTTT | TRBJ1-1 | TRBV12-3/TRBV12-4 | . | .
CASSQPLLRAKNIQYF | TGTGCCAGCAGCCAACCCTTGCTCCGGGCCAAAAACATTCAGTACTTC | TRBJ2-4 | TRBV14 | . | once
CASSYRLARRGEGQPQHF | TGTGCCAGCAGTTATCGGTTGGCTCGTAGGGGGGAGGGACAGCCCCAGCATTTT | TRBJ1-5 | TRBV28 | . | .
CASSGHRDSPLHF | TGTGCCAGTTCGGGACACCGGGATTCACCCCTCCACTTT | TRBJ1-6 | TRBV19 | . | .
CASSLPGLAPDTQYF | TGTGCCAGCAGTTTACCGGGACTAGCTCCAGATACGCAGTATTTT | TRBJ2-3 | TRBV6-5 | TRBD2 | .
CASSIAAGQGNYEQYF | TGTGCCAGTAGTATTGCCGCTGGACAGGGGAACTACGAGCAGTACTTC | TRBJ2-7 | TRBV19 | TRBD1 | few
CASGEGLAGLLNEQFF | TGTGCCAGCGGAGAGGGACTAGCGGGGTTATTGAATGAGCAGTTCTTC | TRBJ2-1 | TRBV7-2 | TRBD2 | few
CASSRWTSGRALETQYF | TGTGCCAGCAGCCGGTGGACTAGCGGGAGGGCCTTGGAGACCCAGTACTTC | TRBJ2-5 | TRBV5-6 | TRBD2 | .
CASSLVQLYGYTF | TGTGCCAGCAGCTTAGTCCAGTTATATGGCTACACCTTC | TRBJ1-2 | TRBV7-9 | . | .
CASSLGEGIYNEQFF | TGCGCCAGCAGCTTGGGGGAGGGGATCTACAATGAGCAGTTCTTC | TRBJ2-1 | TRBV5-1 | TRBD2 | once
CSVGGLAGPGETQYF | TGCAGCGTTGGAGGACTAGCGGGTCCAGGAGAGACCCAGTACTTC | TRBJ2-5 | TRBV29-1 | TRBD2 | few
CASSLVGGRNTIYF | TGTGCCAGCAGCTTGGTAGGGGGAAGAAACACCATATATTTT | TRBJ1-3 | TRBV5-4 | . | .
CASSESKTSGTWKQYF | TGTGCCAGCAGTGAATCCAAGACTAGCGGCACCTGGAAGCAGTACTTC | TRBJ2-7 | TRBV25-1 | TRBD2 | .
CAISELQGTTDTQYF | TGTGCCATCAGTGAGTTACAGGGGACCACAGATACGCAGTATTTT | TRBJ2-3 | TRBV10-3 | TRBD1 | .
CASSGDRVGPQHF | TGTGCCAGCTCAGGGGACAGAGTAGGGCCCCAGCATTTT | TRBJ1-5 | TRBV18 | TRBD1 | .
CASSPVGGHEQFF | TGTGCCAGCAGCCCCGTAGGGGGCCATGAGCAGTTCTTC | TRBJ2-1 | TRBV28 | TRBD1 | few
CASSFWPEGGDEQFF | TGTGCCAGCAGCTTCTGGCCGGAAGGGGGCGATGAGCAGTTCTTC | TRBJ2-1 | TRBV7-9 | TRBD1 | .
CASSVTAPKDQPQHF | TGTGCCAGCAGTGTAACAGCACCCAAAGATCAGCCCCAGCATTTT | TRBJ1-5 | TRBV28 | . | once
CASSFRGTGYGYTF | TGTGCCAGCAGTTTCAGGGGTACGGGCTATGGCTACACCTTC | TRBJ1-2 | TRBV28 | . | .
CASSTLNPTEAFF | TGTGCCAGTAGCACATTAAACCCCACTGAAGCTTTCTTT | TRBJ1-1 | TRBV19 | . | .
CATSRSGGPDTQYF | TGTGCCACCAGCAGATCGGGGGGTCCAGATACGCAGTATTTT | TRBJ2-3 | TRBV15 | TRBD2 | .
CASSRQDTEAFF | TGTGCCAGCTCACGGCAGGACACTGAAGCTTTCTTT | TRBJ1-1 | TRBV18 | . | .
CAWSVGGSGEVFYAFF | TGTGCCTGGAGTGTCGGGGGATCCGGGGAGGTTTTTTATGCTTTCTTT | TRBJ1-1 | TRBV30 | . | .
CASSPGLRGLAVTDTQYF | TGTGCCAGCTCACCAGGGCTGAGAGGACTAGCGGTCACAGATACGCAGTATTTT | TRBJ2-3 | TRBV18 | TRBD2 | few
CATSREDSYSNQPQHF | TGTGCCACCAGCAGAGAGGACTCCTATAGCAATCAGCCCCAGCATTTT | TRBJ1-5 | TRBV15 | . | .
CASRPGTGIFGYTF | TGTGCCAGTAGGCCCGGGACAGGGATATTTGGCTACACCTTC | TRBJ1-2 | TRBV19 | TRBD1 | .
CASIPRGSSGFGGAFF | TGTGCCAGTATTCCCCGGGGGAGTTCAGGGTTTGGGGGAGCTTTCTTT | TRBJ1-1 | TRBV19 | . | .
CASSLGGIGSPLHF | TGTGCCAGCAGCCTGGGGGGGATAGGTTCACCCCTCCACTTT | TRBJ1-6 | TRBV28 | . | .
CASAGGITGELFF | TGTGCCAGCGCAGGGGGCATAACCGGGGAGCTGTTTTTT | TRBJ2-2 | TRBV10-3 | TRBD1 | .
CASSSGQISNQPQHF | TGTGCCAGCAGCTCGGGACAGATTAGCAATCAGCCCCAGCATTTT | TRBJ1-5 | TRBV7-2 | TRBD1 | .
CASSVGTGMDTGELFF | TGCGCCAGCAGCGTAGGGACAGGGATGGACACCGGGGAGCTGTTTTTT | TRBJ2-2 | TRBV5-1 | TRBD1 | .
CASSLSLYGYTF | TGTGCCAGCAGTTTGTCCCTTTATGGCTACACCTTC | TRBJ1-2 | TRBV12-3/TRBV12-4 | . | .
CASSLAFSGTPEQFF | TGTGCCAGCAGCTTGGCCTTTAGCGGGACCCCTGAGCAGTTCTTC | TRBJ2-1 | TRBV5-4 | TRBD2 | .
CASSQSGRVTGELFF | TGTGCCAGCAGTCAAAGCGGGAGGGTCACCGGGGAGCTGTTTTTT | TRBJ2-2 | TRBV11-2 | TRBD2 | .
CAIGISYEQYF | TGTGCCATCGGCATTTCCTACGAGCAGTACTTC | TRBJ2-7 | TRBV10-3 | . | few
CASSDSGRPYNEQFF | TGTGCCAGCAGCGATAGCGGGAGGCCCTACAATGAGCAGTTCTTC | TRBJ2-1 | TRBV5-6 | TRBD2 | .
CASSQDMGPQLFF | TGTGCCAGCAGCCAAGATATGGGGCCTCAGCTGTTTTTT | TRBJ2-2 | TRBV3-1/TRBV3-2 | . | .
CAWSSGINTGELFF | TGTGCCTGGAGTTCGGGGATCAACACCGGGGAGCTGTTTTTT | TRBJ2-2 | TRBV30 | . | .
CARSRGGVNQPQHF | TGCGCCCGCAGCCGAGGGGGGGTCAATCAGCCCCAGCATTTT | TRBJ1-5 | TRBV5-1 | . | .
CASSRSLGELFF | TGTGCCAGTAGTAGGTCACTCGGGGAGCTGTTTTTT | TRBJ2-2 | TRBV19 | . | .
CASSRQGRAEETQYF | TGTGCCAGCAGCAGACAGGGGCGCGCTGAAGAGACCCAGTACTTC | TRBJ2-5 | TRBV2 | TRBD1 | .
CASSQSGGTEAFF | TGTGCCAGCAGCCAGTCAGGGGGGACTGAAGCTTTCTTT | TRBJ1-1 | TRBV7-2 | TRBD1 | .
CASSLGTGDLQETQYF | TGCGCCAGCAGCTTGGGAACAGGGGACCTTCAAGAGACCCAGTACTTC | TRBJ2-5 | TRBV5-1 | TRBD1 | .
CAWTFRLAGVHEQYF | TGTGCCTGGACATTCCGACTAGCGGGAGTACACGAGCAGTACTTC | TRBJ2-7 | TRBV30 | TRBD2 | .
CASSFDRGRNYGYTF | TGTGCCAGCAGTTTCGACAGGGGACGGAACTATGGCTACACCTTC | TRBJ1-2 | TRBV27 | TRBD1 | .
CASSLAGLLSSYNSPLHF | TGTGCCAGCAGCTTGGCGGGACTGCTAAGCTCCTATAATTCACCCCTCCACTTT | TRBJ1-6 | TRBV5-8 | . | .